This is a list of T cell receptor beta chains from one sample in a study of blood T cell repertoires in COVID-19. Sequencing used immunoSEQ multiplex PCR; TCRdb keeps in-frame clones, though not all of them. Of about 460,000 clones in the sample, roughly nine tenths were seen once. The sample comprised PBMCs or T cells enriched from blood (not recorded which). Receptor source: a woman aged 55-70 years who had recovered from COVID-19. The CDR3 runs from the conserved cysteine through the conserved F or W. A clone size is listed for some rows: how often the clone was seen (once, few, many), or a class if it is expanded.

clone size: NA; J gene: TRBJ2-1; V gene: TRBV10-1; CDR3 length: 14; CDR3 protein: CASSRAGGFHEQFF
clone size: NA; J gene: TRBJ2-7; V gene: TRBV30; CDR3 length: 14; CDR3 protein: CAWSSLPAGYEQYF
clone size: NA; J gene: TRBJ2-3; V gene: TRBV30; CDR3 length: 15; CDR3 protein: CAWSPTGFSTDTQYF
clone size: NA; J gene: TRBJ2-3; V gene: TRBV29-1; CDR3 length: 14; CDR3 protein: CSVVGAIHTDTQYF
clone size: NA; J gene: TRBJ1-5; V gene: TRBV12-3/TRBV12-4; CDR3 length: 13; CDR3 protein: CASSLPGKQPQHF
clone size: NA; J gene: TRBJ2-5; V gene: TRBV7-6; CDR3 length: 15; CDR3 protein: CASTLASGGEETQYF
clone size: few; J gene: TRBJ1-3; V gene: TRBV19; CDR3 length: 16; CDR3 protein: CASSIRQASSGNTIYF
clone size: NA; J gene: TRBJ2-7; V gene: TRBV14; CDR3 length: 17; CDR3 protein: CASSQGFGTGLSYEQYF
clone size: NA; J gene: TRBJ1-5; V gene: TRBV10-2; CDR3 length: 15; CDR3 protein: CASSEGQGPGQPQHF
clone size: few; J gene: TRBJ1-2; V gene: TRBV19; CDR3 length: 16; CDR3 protein: CASSMGGADGNYGYTF
clone size: NA; J gene: TRBJ1-2; V gene: TRBV2; CDR3 length: 15; CDR3 protein: CASSPTVGTGYGYTF
clone size: NA; J gene: TRBJ2-7; V gene: TRBV24-1; CDR3 length: 13; CDR3 protein: CATGSSQGHEQYF
clone size: NA; J gene: TRBJ1-5; V gene: TRBV21-1; CDR3 length: 17; CDR3 protein: CASSKGNPRGGNQPQHF
clone size: NA; J gene: TRBJ1-1; V gene: TRBV5-6; CDR3 length: 11; CDR3 protein: CASSGPDEAFF
clone size: NA; J gene: TRBJ2-3; V gene: TRBV30; CDR3 length: 18; CDR3 protein: CACISGTLGLDPTDTQYF
clone size: NA; J gene: TRBJ2-2; V gene: TRBV11-2; CDR3 length: 15; CDR3 protein: CASSSTLRGTGELFF
clone size: NA; J gene: TRBJ1-6; V gene: TRBV19; CDR3 length: 14; CDR3 protein: CASSRGQGGSPLHF
clone size: NA; J gene: TRBJ2-1; V gene: TRBV10-3; CDR3 length: 13; CDR3 protein: CAIKSYLHNEQFF
clone size: NA; J gene: TRBJ2-3; V gene: TRBV6-5; CDR3 length: 16; CDR3 protein: CASSYSRDRGRDTQYF
clone size: NA; J gene: TRBJ2-5; V gene: TRBV30; CDR3 length: 13; CDR3 protein: CAWSVLGRETQYF
clone size: NA; J gene: TRBJ2-4; V gene: TRBV5-1; CDR3 length: 12; CDR3 protein: CASSLDGGIQYF
clone size: NA; J gene: TRBJ1-1; V gene: TRBV5-1; CDR3 length: 14; CDR3 protein: CASSLVGGNTEAFF
clone size: NA; J gene: TRBJ2-3; V gene: TRBV7-2; CDR3 length: 16; CDR3 protein: CASSSRTGFSADTQYF
clone size: NA; J gene: TRBJ1-6; V gene: TRBV5-1; CDR3 length: 15; CDR3 protein: CASSPQGKEGSPLHF
clone size: NA; J gene: TRBJ1-1; V gene: TRBV2; CDR3 length: 13; CDR3 protein: CASSEYGTGEAFF
clone size: NA; J gene: TRBJ1-3; V gene: TRBV4-1; CDR3 length: 15; CDR3 protein: CASSQDGDSGNTIYF